The clone carrying this T cell receptor beta chain was observed many times. Its antigen is not identified. This record belongs to a study of Graves' ophthalmopathy and Graves' hyperthyroidism. General observations from the study: For predicting ophthalmopathy progression, the model had 70.59% sensitivity and 72.22% specificity. Blood also held most thyroid clonotypes expanded above 0.001 frequency.

Scientists amplified the TCR beta CDR3 regions from RNA transcripts. Amplification began with first-round RT-PCR using HTBI primers, then second-round multiplex PCR was performed. TCRdb re-derived calls from the multiplex PCR reads in MiXCR, one entry per CDR3 protein. This sample has under 350,000 distinct CDR3 sequences, with 17% found just once. All donors with ophthalmopathy were recorded as having moderate-to-severe activity, CAS ≥3, NOSPECS ≥4 and a duration under 3 months. Germline CDR1 reads MNHNY; CDR2 reads SVGAGI (reference sequence). This CDR3 contains 15 residues. V lost 10 bases and J lost 0; bases outside the gene matches: 10.

The receptor was isolated from an adult man with Graves' ophthalmopathy. The chain combines TRBV6-6 with TRBJ2-3, with TRBD2 matching over 7 bases. The sequenced sample was peripheral blood. The CDR3 protein is CATPRERESTDTQYF. As DNA, the CDR3 is TGTGCCACCCCAAGGGAGCGGGAAAGCACAGATACGCAGTATTTT.